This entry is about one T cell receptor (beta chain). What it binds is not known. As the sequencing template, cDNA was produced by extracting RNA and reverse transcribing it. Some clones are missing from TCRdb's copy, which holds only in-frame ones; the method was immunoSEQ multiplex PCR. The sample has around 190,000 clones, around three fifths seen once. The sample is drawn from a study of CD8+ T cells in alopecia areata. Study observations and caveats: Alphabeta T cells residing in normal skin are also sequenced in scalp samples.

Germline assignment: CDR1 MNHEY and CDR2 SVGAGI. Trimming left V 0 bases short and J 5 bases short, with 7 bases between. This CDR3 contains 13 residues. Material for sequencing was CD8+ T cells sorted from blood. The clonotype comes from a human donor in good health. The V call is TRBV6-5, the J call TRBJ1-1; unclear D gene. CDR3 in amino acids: CASSYSVGTEAFF. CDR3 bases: TGTGCCAGCAGTTACTCGGTCGGGACTGAAGCTTTCTTT.